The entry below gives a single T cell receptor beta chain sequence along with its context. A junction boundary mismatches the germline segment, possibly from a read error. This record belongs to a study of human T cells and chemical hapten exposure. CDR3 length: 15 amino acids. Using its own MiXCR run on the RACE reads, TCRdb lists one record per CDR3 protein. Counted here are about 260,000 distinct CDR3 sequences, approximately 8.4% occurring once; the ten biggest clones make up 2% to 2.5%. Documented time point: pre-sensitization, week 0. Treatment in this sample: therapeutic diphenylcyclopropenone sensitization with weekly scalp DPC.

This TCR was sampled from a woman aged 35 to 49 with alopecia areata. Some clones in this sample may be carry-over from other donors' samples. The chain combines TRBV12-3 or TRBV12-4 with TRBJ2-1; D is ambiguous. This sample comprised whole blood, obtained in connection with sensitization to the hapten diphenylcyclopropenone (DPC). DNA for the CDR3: TGTGCCAGCACCGCGTGGGCCTCCTCCTGCAATGAGCAGTTCTTC. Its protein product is CASTAWASSCNEQFF.